Reported below is one T cell receptor beta chain. No antigen is known for it. This entry comes from a study of chemoradiotherapy in HPV16-positive cancers. Study-wide points: Candidate HPV-specific clones and E7-related TCR motifs grew in tumor during treatment. Functional assays defining HPV-specific T cells used only a couple of HPV16-positive patients.

Sequencing was performed with immunoSEQ multiplex PCR; in TCRdb, only in-frame clones are kept and a portion is missing. The sample includes some 34,000 clones, around 93% of them seen just once. The V and J ends lost 0 bases and 7 bases respectively, with 13 bases between them. This CDR3 contains 16 residues. Germline V lookup: CDR1 MNHEY, CDR2 SMNVEV (reference sequence). This specimen consisted of blood, obtained from a patient who underwent chemoradiotherapy. This chain uses TRBV27 with TRBJ1-6; D remains unclear. The clonotype originates from a human donor with HPV-associated anogenital cancer. The CDR3 DNA sequence: TGTGCCAGCAGTTTATCGCCATTGGGGAACAATTCACCCCTCCACTTT. It codes for CASSLSPLGNNSPLHF.